This T cell receptor (beta chain) was found in a study of blood T cell repertoires in COVID-19. For the study at large: Material from acute and convalescent COVID-19 was sourced from the United States, Italy and Spain.

This CDR3 is 14 amino acids long. Trimming removed 1 base at V and 0 bases at J, with 6 bases between. Germline CDR1 is GTSNPN and CDR2 is SVGIG (reference sequence). Participant-given clinical history determined each cohort assignment. Shortly before study entry, within 2 weeks, exposed participants had met a COVID-19 case. Clones were sequenced by immunoSEQ multiplex PCR, and TCRdb holds only the in-frame ones, with some missing. The table includes 190,000 or so clones, roughly 90% detected once. This clone was seen only once. Sequencing was done on a sample of PBMCs or T cells enriched from blood (not recorded which). This clonotype was sampled from a woman aged 25-40 years who had been exposed to COVID-19. This chain joins TRBV30 and TRBJ1-4; D is possibly TRBD1 (5 bases). Here the CDR3 reads CAWSARATNEKLFF. The DNA of the CDR3 is TGTGCCTGGAGTGCCAGGGCAACTAATGAAAAACTGTTTTTT.